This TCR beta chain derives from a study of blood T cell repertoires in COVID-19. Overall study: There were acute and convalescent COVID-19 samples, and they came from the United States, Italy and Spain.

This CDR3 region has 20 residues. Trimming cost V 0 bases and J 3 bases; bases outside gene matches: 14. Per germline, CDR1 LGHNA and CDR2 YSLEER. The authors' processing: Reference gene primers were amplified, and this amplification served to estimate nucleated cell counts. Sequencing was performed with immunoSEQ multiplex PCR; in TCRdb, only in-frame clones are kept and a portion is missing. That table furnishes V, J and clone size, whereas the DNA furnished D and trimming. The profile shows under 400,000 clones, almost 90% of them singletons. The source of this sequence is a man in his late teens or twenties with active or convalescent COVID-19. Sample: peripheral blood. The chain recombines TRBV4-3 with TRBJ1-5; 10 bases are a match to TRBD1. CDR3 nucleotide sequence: TGCGCCAGCAGCCAAGATGGGCCACCGGGACAGGGGAGTGCCAATCAGCCCCAGCATTTT. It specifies CASSQDGPPGQGSANQPQHF.